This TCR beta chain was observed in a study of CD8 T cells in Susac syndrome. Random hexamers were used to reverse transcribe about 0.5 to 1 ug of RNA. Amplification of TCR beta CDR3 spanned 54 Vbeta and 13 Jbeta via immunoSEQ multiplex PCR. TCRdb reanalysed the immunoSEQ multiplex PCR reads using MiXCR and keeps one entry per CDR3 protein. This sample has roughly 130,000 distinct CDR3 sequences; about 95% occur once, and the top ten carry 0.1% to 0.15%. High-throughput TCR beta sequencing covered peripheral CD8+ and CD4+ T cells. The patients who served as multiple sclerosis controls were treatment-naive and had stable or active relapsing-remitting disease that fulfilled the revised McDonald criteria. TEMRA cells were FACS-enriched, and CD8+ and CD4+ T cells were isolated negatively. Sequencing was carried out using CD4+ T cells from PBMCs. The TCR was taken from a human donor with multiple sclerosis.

In nucleotides, the CDR3 is TGTGCCAGTTGCCAGGGACAGCTGCAAGAGACCCAGTACTTC. As protein: CASCQGQLQETQYF. V and J are TRBV6-5 and TRBJ2-5; TRBD1 matches 7 bases. This CDR3 is 14 amino acids long. In germline, CDR1 is MNHEY, CDR2 SVGAGI. After removal of 9 bases from V and 2 bases from J, the junction contained 9 bases not matched to a gene.